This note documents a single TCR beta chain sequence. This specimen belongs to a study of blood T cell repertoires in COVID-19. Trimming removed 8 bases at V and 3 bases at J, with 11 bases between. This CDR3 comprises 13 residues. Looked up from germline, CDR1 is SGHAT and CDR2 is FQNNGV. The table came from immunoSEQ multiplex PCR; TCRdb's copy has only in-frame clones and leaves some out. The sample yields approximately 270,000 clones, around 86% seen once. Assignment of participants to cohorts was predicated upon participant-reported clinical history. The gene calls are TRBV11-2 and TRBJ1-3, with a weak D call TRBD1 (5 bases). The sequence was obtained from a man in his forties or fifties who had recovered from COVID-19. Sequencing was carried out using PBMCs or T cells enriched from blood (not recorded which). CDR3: CASDMGHGNTIYF. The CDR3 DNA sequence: TGTGCCAGCGACATGGGGCATGGAAACACCATATATTTT.